This passage covers 17 T cell receptor beta chains from one sample sequenced in a study of T cell responses to AZD1222 COVID-19 vaccine. Data came from immunoSEQ multiplex PCR; TCRdb stores just in-frame clones and leaves some out. The sample contains 200,000 to 250,000 clones, around 94% of which appear only once. Sequences were derived from peripheral blood, sampled 28 days after the second dose of the MenACWY control vaccine. All receptors derive from an adult who received the MenACWY meningococcal vaccine as a control.

The chain combines TRBV2 with TRBJ2-2; no firm D call. The CDR3 runs 12 residues. The V gene lost 4 bases and the J gene lost 5 bases, with 5 bases spanning the gap. Germline V lookup: CDR1 SNHLY, CDR2 FYNNEI. The CDR3 region has the DNA TGTGCCAGCAGTGGGTTTACCGGGGAGCTGTTTTTT. Its protein is CASSGFTGELFF.

This clone was seen only once. The chain recombines TRBV28 with TRBJ1-6; no clear D gene. V lost 3 bases and J lost 7, with 4 bases in between. The CDR3 sequence is 12 residues long. CDR1 is MDHEN, CDR2 SYDVKM, per germline. The CDR3 coding sequence is TGTGCCAGCAGTTTGGTGAATTCACCCCTCCACTTT. Translation: CASSLVNSPLHF.

The CDR3 sequence: CASSPRLDPTYGEQFF. The DNA for the CDR3 is TGTGCCAGCAGCCCCCGACTAGACCCGACCTACGGTGAGCAGTTCTTC. This chain uses TRBV9 with TRBJ2-1; the D gene is possibly TRBD2 (6 bases). V gave up 4 bases and J gave up 9 bases, with 23 bases separating them. Germline V lookup: CDR1 SGDLS, CDR2 YYNGEE. The CDR3 spans 16 residues.

The CDR3 sequence is CASGAGFGQGLDEQYF. DNA of the CDR3: TGTGCCAGCGGCGCCGGTTTTGGACAGGGTTTGGACGAGCAGTACTTC. This chain uses TRBV27 with TRBJ2-7; 8 bases align to TRBD1. The ends lost 8 bases at V and 5 bases at J; junction bases unmatched: 17. The germline V gene has CDR1 MNHEY and CDR2 SMNVEV (reference sequence). This CDR3 is built from 16 residues.

The rearrangement uses TRBV21-1 and TRBJ2-5. TRBV21-1 represents a pseudogene. This CDR3 is 12 amino acids long. The CDR3 DNA follows: TGTGCCAGCAGCAAATGGCAAGAGACCCAGTACTTC. It translates to CASSKWQETQYF.

This sequence joins TRBV27 and TRBJ1-1; no reliable D call. Germline V gives CDR1 MNHEY, CDR2 SMNVEV (reference sequence). Trimming stripped 8 bases from V and 1 base from J, with 14 bases between. The CDR3 is made up of 14 amino acids. CDR3 bases: TGTGCCAGCGGACGGCGGGGATCGAACACTGAAGCTTTCTTT. Encoded protein: CASGRRGSNTEAFF.

The genes are TRBV7-2 and TRBJ2-5; D perhaps matches TRBD2 (6 bases). This CDR3 has 15 amino acids. CDR1 is SGHTA and CDR2 is FQGNSA in the germline V gene. Between the trimmed V and J ends, which lost 2 bases and 4 bases, there was a span of 14 bases. In DNA, the CDR3 is TGTGCCAGCAGCTTAAATTGGGGTAGCGGAGAGACCCAGTACTTC. Amino acids: CASSLNWGSGETQYF.

The chain links TRBV6-5 to TRBJ1-6; tentative D call: TRBD1 (5 bases). Per germline, CDR1 MNHEY and CDR2 SVGAGI. The CDR3 has 13 amino acids. Deletions cut 11 bases from V and 6 bases from J, with 14 bases between. The DNA for the CDR3 is TGTGCCTCGGGGCGGGATCTTAATTCACCCCTCCACTTT. Its translation: CASGRDLNSPLHF.

This chain joins TRBV6-5 and TRBJ1-5; TRBD1 agrees at 7 bases. The CDR3 extends over 14 amino acids. Germline CDR1 and CDR2: MNHEY and SVGAGI. Trimming cost V 6 bases and J 4 bases; bases outside gene matches: 6. The DNA of the CDR3 is TGTGCCAGCAGCGTCGGGACAGCTAATCAGCCCCAGCATTTT. The encoded protein is CASSVGTANQPQHF.

This clone appeared a few times. This chain links TRBV9 with TRBJ1-6; tentatively, D is TRBD1 (6 bases). Germline CDR1 is SGDLS and CDR2 is YYNGEE. V was shortened by 7 bases and J by 9 bases, with 17 bases between the two germline ends. The CDR3 runs to 14 residues. The CDR3 sequence: CASGWGAKGSPLHF. CDR3 nucleotides: TGTGCCAGCGGTTGGGGGGCGAAAGGTTCACCCCTCCACTTT.

This chain links TRBV6-6 with TRBJ2-7; TRBD1 matches at 7 bases. Germline loops: CDR1 MNHNY, CDR2 SVGAGI (reference sequence). V trimming: 7 bases; J trimming: 3 bases; junction bases outside the gene matches: 9. The CDR3 totals 14 residues. CDR3 region: CASTYQGDVYEQYF. Written as DNA, the CDR3 is TGTGCCAGCACCTACCAGGGGGACGTCTACGAGCAGTACTTC.

The chain combines TRBV11-2 with TRBJ2-1; 10 nucleotides agree with TRBD2. CDR3 length: 16 residues. The germline CDR1 and CDR2 sequences are SGHAT and FQNNGV. V lost 7 bases to trimming and J lost 0 bases; unmatched junction nucleotides: 6. The CDR3 loop is CASTRAGGTSYNEQFF. The CDR3 DNA sequence: TGTGCCAGCACCCGAGCGGGAGGGACCTCCTACAATGAGCAGTTCTTC. The complete variable domain, with remaining parts taken from reference TRBV11-2 and TRBJ2-1, reads EAGVAQSPRYKIIEKRQSVAFWCNPISGHATLYWYQQILGQGPKLLIQFQNNGVVDDSQLPKDRFSAERLKGVDSTLKIQPAKLEDSAVYLCASTRAGGTSYNEQFFGPGTRLTVL.

In this sample, this clone turned up once. The chain combines TRBV5-8 with TRBJ2-7; D gene ambiguous. The CDR3 consists of 13 residues. V gave up 4 bases and J gave up 3 bases, with 11 bases separating them. Germline CDR1 SGHTS, CDR2 YDEGEE. Written as DNA, the CDR3 is TGTGCCAGCAGCCCCCTTCCGGGCTACGAGCAGTACTTC. It encodes CASSPLPGYEQYF.

The V gene is TRBV5-1, the J gene TRBJ2-7; TRBD1 matches 9 bases. V was clipped by 5 bases and J by 3 bases; unmatched bases: 6. The CDR3 length is 14 residues. CDR1 and CDR2 from the germline V gene are SGHRS and YFSETQ. CDR3 DNA sequence: TGCGCCAGCAGGGGGACAGGGACGGGCTACGAGCAGTACTTC. This sequence encodes CASRGTGTGYEQYF.

The chain recombines TRBV4-2 with TRBJ2-7; D ambiguous. CDR3 length equals 15 residues. The V end was cut by 5 bases, the J end by 4 bases, with 18 bases between. CDR1 and CDR2 from the germline V gene are LGHNA and YNFKEQ. The chain's CDR3 is CASSNPGEGTYEQYF. CDR3 DNA sequence: TGTGCCAGCAGCAATCCAGGAGAAGGAACTTACGAGCAGTACTTC.

In its sample, this clone was seen once. This chain uses TRBV2 with TRBJ1-1; D not resolved. Germline assignment: CDR1 SNHLY and CDR2 FYNNEI. V lost 11 bases and J 1 base, leaving 8 bases between the germline ends. The CDR3 consists of 11 residues. The CDR3, as DNA: TGTGCCGTTGCGGGGAACACTGAAGCTTTCTTT. It is translated as CAVAGNTEAFF.

The V and J genes are TRBV7-9 and TRBJ1-1, with 7 bases identical to TRBD1. Germline CDR1 reads SEHNR; CDR2 reads FQNEAQ (reference sequence). The CDR3 loop spans 15 amino acids. V dropped 4 bases and J dropped 3; count of bases not matched to a gene: 8. The CDR3 loop reads CASSSDPRGDTEAFF. DNA for the CDR3: TGTGCCAGCAGCTCCGACCCCAGGGGGGACACTGAAGCTTTCTTT.